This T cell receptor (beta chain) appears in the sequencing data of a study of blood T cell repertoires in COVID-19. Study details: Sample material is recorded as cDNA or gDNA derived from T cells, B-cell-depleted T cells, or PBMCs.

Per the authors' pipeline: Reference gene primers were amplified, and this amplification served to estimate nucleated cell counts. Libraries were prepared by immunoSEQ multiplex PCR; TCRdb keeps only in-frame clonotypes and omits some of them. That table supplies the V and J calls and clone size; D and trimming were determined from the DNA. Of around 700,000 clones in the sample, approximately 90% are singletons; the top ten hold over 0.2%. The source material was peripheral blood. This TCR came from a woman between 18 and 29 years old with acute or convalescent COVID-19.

CDR3 coding DNA: TGTGCCAGCAGTTACCCTACCCACATCTGGGGACAGGGGGACTACGAGCAGTACTTC. This translates into CASSYPTHIWGQGDYEQYF. The rearrangement joins TRBV6-2 or TRBV6-3 to TRBJ2-7, with 11 nucleotides matching TRBD1. The CDR3 runs to 19 residues. V shed 2 bases and J 3 bases; nucleotides not matched to a gene: 15. The V gene's germline CDR1 is MNHEY and CDR2 SVGEGT.